This TCR beta chain was sequenced for a study of blood T cell repertoires in COVID-19. From germline, CDR1 is SGDLS and CDR2 YYNGEE. After removal of 2 bases from V and 2 bases from J, the junction contained 2 bases not matched to a gene. The CDR3 extends over 14 amino acids. The table came from immunoSEQ multiplex PCR; TCRdb's copy has only in-frame clones and leaves some out. The repertoire holds around 220,000 clones, with 80% to 95% as singletons. This receptor was identified in a young woman who had recovered from COVID-19. This chain connects TRBV9 to TRBJ2-5; TRBD1 matches 8 bases. The sample was PBMCs or T cells enriched from blood (not recorded which). Written as DNA, the CDR3 is TGTGCCAGCAGCGTCGGACAGGGTCAAGAGACCCAGTACTTC. Residues: CASSVGQGQETQYF.